The clone carrying this T cell receptor beta chain was counted many times. The source material, RNA transcripts, was used to amplify TCR beta CDR3 regions. Carried out on the TCR CDR3, a first-round RT-PCR used the HTBI primer set. MiXCR was run by TCRdb on the multiplex PCR reads, yielding one entry per CDR3 protein. The repertoire holds some 490,000 distinct CDR3 sequences, with roughly 16% as singletons. The CDR3 length is 13 residues. V trimming: 2 bases; J trimming: 4 bases; junction bases outside the gene matches: 1. CDR1 and CDR2 (germline): SGHRS, YFSETQ. The record originates from a study of T cells in Graves' hyperthyroidism and ophthalmopathy.

The V and J genes are TRBV5-1 and TRBJ2-3; 7 nucleotides line up with TRBD1. The sequence came from a woman aged 25 to 39 with Graves' ophthalmopathy. Sequencing used blood. The CDR3 DNA reads TGCGCCAGCAGCTTTACAGGGGCAGATACGCAGTATTTT. Translation gives CASSFTGADTQYF.